What follows describes a single TCR beta chain. The target antigen is unknown. This sample is part of a study of T-cell memory formation after mild COVID-19. A single record per CDR3 protein comes from TCRdb applying MiXCR to the 5' RACE reads. The profile shows about 320,000 distinct CDR3 sequences, more than 13% of them singletons. The study's findings and limits: Some responding clones appeared in pre-infection memory, suggesting cross-reactive memory joined.

This CDR3 spans 15 amino acids. V lost 2 bases, J lost 1 base, and 9 bases lay in between. Germline assignment: CDR1 SGHAT and CDR2 FQNNGV. The sequencing input was PBMCs or a T cell subset sorted from them (not recorded which). The chain is built from TRBV11-2 and TRBJ2-1; D not resolved. The TCR comes from a man aged 18 to 30 who had mild COVID-19 (a few samples of this study predate the infection). Cell type and time point are not known. CDR3 DNA sequence: TGTGCCAGCAGCTTAATAAAAGGTTCCTACAATGAGCAGTTCTTC. Its protein is CASSLIKGSYNEQFF.